What follows are 29 T cell receptor beta chains derived from one specimen sequenced in a study of glioma-infiltrating T cells. TCR alpha and beta CDR3 regions were amplified from RNA using iRepertoire nested multiplex PCR. TCRdb fed the multiplex PCR reads into MiXCR, producing one record per CDR3 protein. The data show 100,000 to 150,000 distinct CDR3 sequences, roughly 25% seen once. Sequenced: glioma tissue, nonneoplastic brain tissue, or PBMCs (not recorded which). The source of these receptors is a human donor with low-grade glioma or glioblastoma, undergoing nonglioma brain surgery, or in good health (not recorded which).

This clonotype was detected ten times or more. This chain joins TRBV4-1 and TRBJ2-3; the D gene is possibly TRBD2 (5 bases). In germline, CDR1 is MGHRA, CDR2 YSYEKL. The CDR3 has 18 amino acids. The V end was cut by 0 bases, the J end by 2 bases, with 18 bases between. CDR3 sequence (DNA): TGCGCCAGCAGCCAAGATCTCGAAGCGGCACTGATCACAGATACGCAGTATTTT. As protein: CASSQDLEAALITDTQYF.

In nucleotides, the CDR3 is TGTGCCAGCAGTTACCCGAAGACTAGCTCAGGCTCCTACGAGCAGTACTTC. This translates into CASSYPKTSSGSYEQYF. V is TRBV6-9 and J is TRBJ2-7; 7 nucleotides match TRBD2. J lost 0 bases, V lost 3 bases, and 11 bases had no gene match. Germline assignment: CDR1 MNHGY and CDR2 SVAAGI. The CDR3 loop spans 17 amino acids.

About this clonotype: A read error may explain this, as a much larger clone is one base away. The V and J genes are TRBV3-1 and TRBJ1-5; 7 nucleotides align to TRBD1. This CDR3 region has 14 residues. CDR1 is LGHDT and CDR2 is YNNKEL in the germline V gene (reference sequence). DNA for the CDR3: TGTTCCAGCAGCCTCGCAGGGGGTAGTCAGCCCCAGCATTTT. It yields the protein CSSSLAGGSQPQHF.

The chain recombines TRBV5-1 with TRBJ2-1; TRBD2 aligns across 11 bases. V dropped 3 bases and J dropped 3; count of bases not matched to a gene: 2. The germline V gene has CDR1 SGHRS and CDR2 YFSETQ. The CDR3 length is 15 residues. CDR3: CASSWGLADYNEQFF. Written as DNA, the CDR3 is TGCGCCAGCAGCTGGGGACTAGCGGACTACAATGAGCAGTTCTTC.

In this sample, this clonotype turned up many times. V and J are TRBV7-9 and TRBJ1-1, with a weak D call TRBD1 (6 bases). This CDR3 contains 13 residues. Germline lookup yields CDR1 SEHNR and CDR2 FQNEAQ (reference sequence). The CDR3 nucleotides are TGTGCAACATACGGACAGCAGAACACTGAAGCTTTCTTT. It is translated as CATYGQQNTEAFF.

A few counts support this clonotype. A much larger clone sits a single nucleotide away, making a read error possible. The chain carries TRBV7-8 and TRBJ2-5; D is unresolved. CDR3 length equals 11 residues. Germline CDR1 SGHVS, CDR2 FQNEAQ. The CDR3 DNA sequence: TGTGCCAGCCGCTTAACCGAGACCCAGTACTTC. Protein product: CASRLTETQYF. Filled out from reference TRBV7-8 and TRBJ2-5, the complete variable domain reads GAGVSQSPRYKVAKRGQDVALRCDPISGHVSLFWYQQALGQGPEFLTYFQNEAQLDKSGLPSDRFFAERPEGSVSTLKIQRTQQEDSAVYLCASRLTETQYFGPGTRLLVL.

This clonotype was observed a few times. The genes are TRBV6-1 and TRBJ1-4; weak D call: TRBD1 (5 bases). Germline lookup yields CDR1 MNHNS and CDR2 SASEGT. Trimming left V 10 bases short and J 4 bases short, with 13 bases between. CDR3 length equals 13 residues. DNA for the CDR3: TGTGCCACTCACGGGGGTATTAATGAAAAACTGTTTTTT. Encoded protein: CATHGGINEKLFF.

In its sample, this clonotype was seen many times. V is TRBV28 and J is TRBJ2-7; 7 positions match TRBD2. The CDR3 length is 19 residues. The trim removed 6 bases at V and 2 bases at J, leaving 22 bases unmatched. CDR1 is MDHEN, CDR2 SYDVKM, per germline. The CDR3 protein is CASSYRGGTNPGLAYEQYF. Here the CDR3 DNA reads TGTGCCAGCAGCTACCGGGGAGGGACCAACCCTGGGCTAGCCTACGAGCAGTACTTC.

Many counts were recorded for this clonotype. The V and J genes are TRBV5-1 and TRBJ2-3, with 9 nucleotides matching TRBD2. Germline-derived CDR1 and CDR2 are SGHRS and YFSETQ. The CDR3 is 16 amino acids. V gave up 1 base and J gave up 4 bases; unmatched junction bases: 7. The CDR3 bases are TGCGCCAGCAGCTTGCTATTAGCGGGAGCCCCAGATACGCAGTATTTT. Translating gives CASSLLLAGAPDTQYF.

About this clonotype itself: This may be a read error: a much more frequent sequence differs by one nucleotide. The V call is TRBV28, the J call TRBJ1-3; unclear D gene. The germline V gene encodes CDR1 MDHEN and CDR2 SYDVKM. The CDR3 covers 15 residues. The ends were cut back, 8 bases at V and 4 bases at J, with 18 bases in the middle. This CDR3 is CASLPGNLYGNTIYF. The CDR3, as DNA: TGTGCCAGCCTGCCGGGGAATCTGTACGGAAACACCATATATTTT.

This clonotype has at least ten counts. The chain combines TRBV7-9 with TRBJ2-7; TRBD1 aligns across 8 bases. The CDR3 runs 14 residues. After removal of 5 bases from V and 5 bases from J, the junction contained 8 bases not matched to a gene. Germline V CDR1 and CDR2: SEHNR, FQNEAQ (reference sequence). The CDR3 region is CASSGQGSRDEQYF. For the CDR3, the DNA is TGTGCCAGCAGCGGACAGGGCTCTAGGGACGAGCAGTACTTC.

Many counts were recorded for this clonotype. The rearrangement links TRBV20-1 to TRBJ2-1; 8 nucleotides agree with TRBD2. The CDR3 contains 14 residues. The junction had 8 bases not matched to a gene; V was cut back by 5 bases and J by 5 bases. Germline V CDR1 and CDR2: DFQATT, SNEGSKA (reference sequence). CDR3 sequence (DNA): TGCAGTGCTCCCCAGCGGGAGTCGCACAATGAGCAGTTCTTC. Its translation is CSAPQRESHNEQFF.

As concerns this clonotype: One end of the junction is discordant with germline, which a read error may explain. The J gene is TRBJ2-1, the V gene TRBV27, with D perhaps assigned TRBD1 or TRBD2 (5 bases each). This CDR3 is 14 amino acids long. CDR1 and CDR2 (germline): MNHEY, SMNVEV (reference sequence). The DNA for the CDR3 is TGTGCCAGTAGTTTATGGGACGGCGACAATGAGCAGTCCTTC. Amino acids: CASSLWDGDNEQSF.

Comment on this clonotype: This could be a read error, since a much larger clone is one nucleotide away. V gene TRBV3-1 combines with J gene TRBJ1-1; D gene unclear. The V gene's germline CDR1 is LGHDT and CDR2 YNNKEL (reference sequence). The CDR3 totals 12 residues. The V end was cut by 8 bases, the J end by 2 bases, with 9 bases between. The CDR3 coding sequence is TGTGCCAGCGGCCCACGAAACACTGAAGCTTTCTTT. Its protein is CASGPRNTEAFF. The entire variable domain, with the rest obtained from reference TRBV3-1 and TRBJ1-1, is as follows: DTAVSQTPKYLVTQMGNDKSIKCEQNLGHDTMYWYKQDSKKFLKIMFSYNNKELIINETVPNRFSPKSPDKAHLNLHINSLELGDSAVYFCASGPRNTEAFFGQGTRLTVV.

This clonotype was counted ten times or more. The gene calls are TRBV28 and TRBJ2-3; D is perhaps TRBD2 (5 bases). This CDR3 spans 14 amino acids. Between the trimmed V and J ends, which lost 3 bases and 6 bases, there was a span of 13 bases. Germline CDR1 and CDR2: MDHEN and SYDVKM. DNA of the CDR3: TGTGCCAGCAGTTTCGGGATAGTGGCGGATACGCAGTATTTT. Encoded protein: CASSFGIVADTQYF.

The table lists this clonotype with many counts. The chain joins TRBV7-2 to TRBJ2-3, with a weak D call TRBD2 (6 bases). Germline CDR1 is SGHTA and CDR2 is FQGNSA. Trimming took 1 base from V and 4 from J, leaving 21 bases between them. This CDR3 has 18 amino acids. DNA of the CDR3: TGTGCCAGCAGCTTAGTGGTGGCGGGTCTCCCGGGGGCAGATACGCAGTATTTT. Protein: CASSLVVAGLPGADTQYF.

This clonotype was counted at least ten times. V and J are TRBV18 and TRBJ1-1; D call uncertain. With 2 bases removed from V and 0 bases from J, the gap between germline ends came to 4 bases. Germline loops: CDR1 KGHSH, CDR2 LQKENI. The CDR3 is 13 residues long. CDR3 in DNA: TGTGCCAGCTCACCAGGGTTGAACACTGAAGCTTTCTTT. Protein sequence: CASSPGLNTEAFF.

This clonotype was counted many times. The chain has TRBV27 and TRBJ2-2; D is possibly TRBD1 (5 bases). The CDR3 runs 13 residues. The V and J ends lost 5 bases and 2 bases respectively, with 6 bases between them. Per germline, CDR1 MNHEY and CDR2 SMNVEV (reference sequence). The CDR3 spells CASSQGNTGELFF. The DNA of the CDR3 is TGTGCCAGCAGTCAGGGAAACACCGGGGAGCTGTTTTTT.

The J gene is TRBJ1-1, the V gene TRBV29-1; no reliable D call. Trimming cost V 4 bases and J 0 bases, with 12 bases left between them. Germline CDR1 is SQVTM and CDR2 is ANQGSEA. This CDR3 spans 14 amino acids. CDR3 loop: CSVVVTSMNTEAFF. Written as DNA, the CDR3 is TGCAGCGTTGTGGTGACGTCTATGAACACTGAAGCTTTCTTT. The full variable domain, completed using reference TRBV29-1 and TRBJ1-1, is SAVISQKPSRDICQRGTSLTIQCQVDSQVTMMFWYRQQPGQSLTLIATANQGSEATYESGFVIDKFPISRPNLTFSTLTVSNMSPEDSSIYLCSVVVTSMNTEAFFGQGTRLTVV.

A word on this clonotype: An end of the junction does not agree with germline; a read error may underlie this. CDR3 coding DNA: TGTGCCAGCGGCTTAAGGGGGGATACGCAGTATTTT. Its translation is CASGLRGDTQYF. This sequence joins TRBV7-2 and TRBJ2-3, with a weak D call TRBD1 (6 bases). CDR1 and CDR2 (germline): SGHTA, FQGNSA. The CDR3 length is 12 residues.

This clonotype was seen only a few times. CDR3 region: CASSLSGGVHNEQFF. In DNA, the CDR3 is TGTGCCAGCAGTTTAAGTGGGGGGGTACACAATGAGCAGTTCTTC. The genes are TRBV12-3 or TRBV12-4 and TRBJ2-1; 7 nucleotides match TRBD2. The CDR3 totals 15 residues. V gave up 2 bases and J gave up 5 bases; unmatched junction bases: 6.

This clonotype was detected many times. The germline gene is not matched at one end of the junction; a read error may be the cause. V usage is TRBV11-2 and J usage is TRBJ1-1; D is uncertain. In germline, CDR1 is SGHAT, CDR2 FQNNGV. This CDR3 has 15 residues. CDR3 nucleotide sequence: TGTGCCAGCAGCTTAAATCTTCAGGCCCAGGCGCCAAGGGTCTTT. Protein: CASSLNLQAQAPRVF.

This chain uses TRBV29-1 with TRBJ2-7; TRBD2 matches at 12 bases. The CDR3 extends over 12 amino acids. Germline loops: CDR1 SQVTM, CDR2 ANQGSEA. V lost 8 bases and J lost 7; bases outside the gene matches: 6. The CDR3 here is CSIASGRGEQYF. In DNA, the CDR3 is TGCAGCATCGCTAGCGGGAGGGGAGAGCAGTACTTC.

The table lists this clonotype with many counts. The chain links TRBV5-4 to TRBJ2-3; no reliable D call. The V gene lost 0 bases and the J gene lost 2 bases, with 1 base spanning the gap. The V gene's germline CDR1 is SGHNT and CDR2 YYREEE (reference sequence). This CDR3 has 12 amino acids. This chain's CDR3 is CASSLATDTQYF. The CDR3 region has the DNA TGTGCCAGCAGCTTGGCCACAGATACGCAGTATTTT.

For this clonotype: A much larger clone lies one base from this, so it may be a read error. The V gene is TRBV7-2, the J gene TRBJ2-7; 9 bases fit TRBD1. The CDR3 is 17 residues long. Germline lookup yields CDR1 SGHTA and CDR2 FQGNSA. V trimming: 2 bases; J trimming: 4 bases; junction bases outside the gene matches: 12. The CDR3 protein is CASSLYKEPGQGYEQYF. CDR3 DNA sequence: TGTGCCAGCAGCTTATACAAAGAGCCGGGACAGGGATACGAGCAGTACTTC.

This clonotype was counted ten times or more. The chain couples TRBV20-1 to TRBJ2-4, with 14 bases that match TRBD2. Germline V gene lookup returns CDR1 DFQATT and CDR2 SNEGSKA (reference sequence). The CDR3 is made up of 16 amino acids. With V trimmed by 1 base and J by 7 bases, 6 bases remained unmatched. CDR3 sequence reads: CSARAKGLAGVNIQYF. As DNA, the CDR3 is TGCAGTGCTAGAGCTAAGGGACTAGCGGGAGTGAACATTCAGTACTTC.

As regards this clonotype: One base away lies a much larger clone, so this may be a sequencing read error. This rearrangement joins TRBV7-9 to TRBJ2-1, with TRBD2 as a possible D gene (5 bases). CDR3 length equals 12 residues. Trimming pared 10 bases from V and 6 bases from J, leaving 13 bases between. Germline V gene lookup returns CDR1 SEHNR and CDR2 FQNEAQ (reference sequence). CDR3 sequence (DNA): TGTGCCAACCGGACTGCAGTCAATGAGCAGTTCTTC. Its protein is CANRTAVNEQFF.

This clonotype was counted at least ten times. V gene TRBV12-3 or TRBV12-4 combines with J gene TRBJ1-4; 7 bases agree with TRBD1. Trimming at V came to 6 bases and at J to 2 bases, leaving 3 bases not matched to a gene. The CDR3 loop spans 14 amino acids. CDR3 sequence (DNA): TGTGCCAGCAGCGGACAGGCTACTAATGAAAAACTGTTTTTT. Translating it yields CASSGQATNEKLFF.

This clonotype was seen only a few times. The rearrangement uses TRBV4-3 and TRBJ1-4, with D hard to call. The V and J ends lost 4 bases and 4 bases respectively, with 13 bases between them. This CDR3 comprises 15 residues. Germline assignment: CDR1 LGHNA and CDR2 YSLEER. CDR3 sequence reads: CASSPDGVGNEKLFF. The CDR3 DNA reads TGCGCCAGCAGCCCCGACGGGGTCGGTAATGAAAAACTGTTTTTT.